These T cell receptor beta chains were read from a single sample in a study of neurological immune-mediated disorders. TCRdb reprocessed the 5' RACE reads via MiXCR and lists one record per CDR3 protein. The sample contains about 66,000 distinct CDR3 sequences, around 3.7% of which appear only once. The sample comprised PBMCs. The origin of the receptors is a man aged 35 to 55 with multiple sclerosis. Both conserved end residues are part of each CDR3. A D gene is named only where the DNA matches it firmly. Expanded clones are given a class, and other clones once, few, many or no size at all.

V gene	J gene	D gene	clone size	CDR3 DNA	CDR3 protein
TRBV4-2	TRBJ1-2	.	many	TGTGCCAGCAGCCAAGAACAGGGCACTAACTATGGCTACACCTTC	CASSQEQGTNYGYTF
TRBV5-1	TRBJ2-3	TRBD1	many	TGCGCCAGCAGTTCCGGGACAGGGCGAACAGATACGCAGTATTTT	CASSSGTGRTDTQYF
TRBV7-7	TRBJ2-6	.	.	TGTGCCAGCAGCCAAGACTCTGGGGCCAACGTCCTGACTTTC	CASSQDSGANVLTF
TRBV7-9	TRBJ2-3	TRBD1	many	TGTGCCAGCAGCTTGAGACAGGGAGATACGCAGTATTTT	CASSLRQGDTQYF
TRBV9	TRBJ2-5	TRBD2	many	TGTGCCAGCAGCGTAGGGGTAGCGGGGGGGAGAGAGACCCAGTACTTC	CASSVGVAGGRETQYF
TRBV5-1	TRBJ1-4	TRBD1	many	TGCGCCAGCAGCTTGACACCGGGACAGGCTAATGAAAAACTGTTTTTT	CASSLTPGQANEKLFF
TRBV20-1	TRBJ2-3	TRBD2	many	TGCAGTGCCCGGGACTCACTAGCGGGGGGGCCAGATACGCAGTATTTT	CSARDSLAGGPDTQYF
TRBV7-8	TRBJ2-5	TRBD1	many	TGTGCCAGCAGCTTAAACAGGGGCGAAGGGGAGACCCAGTACTTC	CASSLNRGEGETQYF
TRBV7-9	TRBJ1-1	.	many	TGTGCCAGCAGCTCGGGACTCCGGGCTGAAGCTTTCTTT	CASSSGLRAEAFF
TRBV20-1	TRBJ1-2	.	many	TGCAGTGCCCTAGTGCCGGAAACTAACTATGGCTACACCTTC	CSALVPETNYGYTF
TRBV6-6	TRBJ1-1	.	.	TGTGCCAGCAGTGTACGGGTGGACACTGAAGCTTTCTTT	CASSVRVDTEAFF
TRBV6-1	TRBJ1-2	.	many	TGTGCCAGCAGTGAAAATCCAGGATTTTATTTTAACTATGGCTACACCTTC	CASSENPGFYFNYGYTF
TRBV20-1	TRBJ1-1	.	many	TGCAGTGCTAGAGATCGTCCAGGGCCCACTGAAGCTTTCTTT	CSARDRPGPTEAFF
TRBV6-5	TRBJ1-1	.	many	TGTGCCAGCAGTTACTCGGTAGGGGTGAACACTGAAGCTTTCTTT	CASSYSVGVNTEAFF